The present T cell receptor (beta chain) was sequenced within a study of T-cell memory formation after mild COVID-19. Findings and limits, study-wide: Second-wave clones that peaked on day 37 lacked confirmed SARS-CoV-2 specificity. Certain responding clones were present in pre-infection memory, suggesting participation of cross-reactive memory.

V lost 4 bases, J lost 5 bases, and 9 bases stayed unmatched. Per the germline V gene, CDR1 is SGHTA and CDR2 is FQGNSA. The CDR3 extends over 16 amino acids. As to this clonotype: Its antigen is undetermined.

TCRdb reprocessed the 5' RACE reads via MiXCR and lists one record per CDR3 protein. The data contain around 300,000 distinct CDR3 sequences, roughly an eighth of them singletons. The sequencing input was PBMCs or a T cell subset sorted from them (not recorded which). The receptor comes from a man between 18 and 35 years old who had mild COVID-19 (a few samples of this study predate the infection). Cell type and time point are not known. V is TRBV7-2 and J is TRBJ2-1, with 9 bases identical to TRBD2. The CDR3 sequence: CASSSQWSGGNNEQFF. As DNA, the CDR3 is TGTGCCAGCAGCTCCCAGTGGAGCGGGGGGAACAATGAGCAGTTCTTC.